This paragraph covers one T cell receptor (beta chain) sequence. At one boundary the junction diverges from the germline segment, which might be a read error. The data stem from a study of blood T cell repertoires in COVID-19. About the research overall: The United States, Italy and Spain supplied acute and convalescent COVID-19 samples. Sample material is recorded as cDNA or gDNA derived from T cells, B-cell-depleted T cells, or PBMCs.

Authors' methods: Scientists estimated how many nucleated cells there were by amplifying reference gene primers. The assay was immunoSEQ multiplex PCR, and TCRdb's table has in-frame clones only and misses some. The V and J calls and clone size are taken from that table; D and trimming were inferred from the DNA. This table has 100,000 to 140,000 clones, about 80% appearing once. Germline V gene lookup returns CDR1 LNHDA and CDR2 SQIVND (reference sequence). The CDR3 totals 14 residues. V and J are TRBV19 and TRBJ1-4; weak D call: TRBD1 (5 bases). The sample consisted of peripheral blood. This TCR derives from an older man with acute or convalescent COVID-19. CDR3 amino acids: CASSIQGTNEKLFF. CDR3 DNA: TGTGCCAGTAGTATACAGGGAACCAATGAAAAGCTGTTTTTT.